These T cell receptor beta chains were read from a single sample in a study of shared clonotypes between healthy human individuals. TCRdb's copy holds only in-frame clones and misses some; the assay was immunoSEQ multiplex PCR. This table has about 2.2 million clones, about 93% appearing once. The sequenced material came from naive CD8+ T cells from PBMCs. The receptors originated from a man between 18 and 35 years old in good health. Some clones in this sample may be carry-over from other donors' samples. CDR3s include the opening cysteine and the closing phenylalanine or tryptophan. The D gene is left open where the match is weak. Clone size is shown for a subset of rows, as once, few, many or a class of expanded clone.

J | V | D | size | DNA | CDR3
TRBJ1-2 | TRBV9 | NA | NA | TGTGCCAGCAGCCAACAGGGATGGTCGGGCTACACCTTC | CASSQQGWSGYTF
TRBJ1-1 | TRBV27 | TRBD1 | NA | TGTGCCAGCAGTTTATCATTGGGGACAGGGGAGACTGAAGCTTTCTTT | CASSLSLGTGETEAFF
TRBJ2-4 | TRBV7-8 | NA | NA | TGTGCCAGCAGCTTAGCCCGGGCAGCAGACAAAAACATTCAGTACTTC | CASSLARAADKNIQYF
TRBJ2-6 | TRBV7-9 | NA | NA | TGTGCCAGCAGCTCCGGGGCCAACGTCCTGACTTTC | CASSSGANVLTF
TRBJ2-7 | TRBV27 | TRBD1 | NA | TGTGCCAGCACCTCCGGGACAGGGGTTTCCTACGAGCAGTACTTC | CASTSGTGVSYEQYF
TRBJ2-5 | TRBV28 | TRBD2 | NA | TGTGCCAGCAGGGGACTTGGGGCTAGCGGGACCCAGTACTTC | CASRGLGASGTQYF
TRBJ2-7 | TRBV29-1 | TRBD1 | NA | TGCAGCGTGCGGACAGGGGGCTTGTACGAGCAGTACTTC | CSVRTGGLYEQYF
TRBJ2-7 | TRBV29-1 | TRBD2 | NA | TGCAGCGTTGAAAATCAAAAAGCGACTAGCGGGAGTTATGAGCAGTACTTC | CSVENQKATSGSYEQYF
TRBJ1-5 | TRBV2 | NA | NA | TGTGCCAGTTCCCTTCGGGGGCCCCAGCATTTT | CASSLRGPQHF
TRBJ2-1 | TRBV7-3 | NA | NA | TGTGCCAGCAGCCCCCTGGCCCTCACCTACAATGAGCAGTTCTTC | CASSPLALTYNEQFF
TRBJ2-7 | TRBV11-2 | NA | NA | TGTGCCAGCAGCTTAGAATACAGGACCGCCATCTACGAGCAGTACTTC | CASSLEYRTAIYEQYF
TRBJ2-7 | TRBV27 | TRBD1 | NA | TGTGCCAGCAGTTTACTCGGGACAGGGCGATACGAGCAGTACTTC | CASSLLGTGRYEQYF
TRBJ2-7 | TRBV19 | NA | NA | TGTGCCAGTAGTATTGACGGGACAAAAGGCCACGAGCAGTACTTC | CASSIDGTKGHEQYF
TRBJ2-2 | TRBV28 | NA | NA | TGTGCCAGCAGGCCGACTGCACCGAACACCGGGGAGCTGTTTTTT | CASRPTAPNTGELFF
TRBJ2-2 | TRBV5-6 | NA | NA | TGTGCCAGCAGCCCTGGGACTGGCGGGGAGCTGTTTTTT | CASSPGTGGELFF
TRBJ2-1 | TRBV28 | TRBD2 | NA | TGTGCCAGCAGTTTACAGACTAGCGGGATCGGTGAGCAGTTCTTC | CASSLQTSGIGEQFF
TRBJ2-7 | TRBV30 | NA | NA | TGTGCCTGGAGTACGTCCTACGAGCAGTACTTC | CAWSTSYEQYF
TRBJ2-5 | TRBV27 | NA | NA | TGTGCCAGCAGTTTATTATCAGCGGGAGAGACCCAGTACTTC | CASSLLSAGETQYF
TRBJ2-3 | TRBV9 | TRBD1 | NA | TGTGCCAGCAGCGCTGAAACAGGGGGTATCACAGATACGCAGTATTTT | CASSAETGGITDTQYF
TRBJ2-4 | TRBV7-9 | NA | NA | TGTGCCAGCAGCCATACCGGAGGGGGGAACAAAAACATTCAGTACTTC | CASSHTGGGNKNIQYF
TRBJ1-4 | TRBV2 | TRBD1 | once | TGTGCCAGCAGTGGGGAAGGACAGGTGAATGAAAAACTGTTTTTT | CASSGEGQVNEKLFF
TRBJ2-7 | TRBV7-2 | NA | NA | TGTGCCAGCAGCTTAGGGGGAGCGGCCTACGAGCAGTACTTC | CASSLGGAAYEQYF
TRBJ2-4 | TRBV14 | NA | NA | TGTGCCAGCAGTCGCCCGGGAGAGAAAAACATTCAGTACTTC | CASSRPGEKNIQYF
TRBJ2-2 | TRBV4-1 | NA | NA | TGCGCCAGCAGCCAAGGGAACAGGGCCGGGGAGCTGTTTTTT | CASSQGNRAGELFF
TRBJ1-2 | TRBV27 | TRBD1 | NA | TGTGCCAGCAGTGCTACCCGGGACAGTTGGGCTGGCTACACCTTC | CASSATRDSWAGYTF
TRBJ1-5 | TRBV27 | NA | NA | TGTGCCAGCAGTTTACGGGGTCAGCCCCAGCATTTT | CASSLRGQPQHF
TRBJ2-5 | TRBV13 | NA | NA | TGTGCCAGCAGCTTAGGCCTGGAGACCCAGTACTTC | CASSLGLETQYF
TRBJ2-5 | TRBV5-8 | NA | NA | TGTGCCAGCAGTACTCGGAGTCCCCAAGAGACCCAGTACTTC | CASSTRSPQETQYF
TRBJ2-1 | TRBV14 | TRBD1 | NA | TGTGCCAGCAGCCCGCGGGACAGGGAATACGAGCAGTTCTTC | CASSPRDREYEQFF
TRBJ2-7 | TRBV28 | NA | NA | TGTGCCAGCAGTTCCTCTACTAGCCTGAAGATCTACGAGCAGTACTTC | CASSSSTSLKIYEQYF
TRBJ2-7 | TRBV27 | TRBD2 | NA | TGTGCCAGCAGTTGGCGTGCGGGAGTGGGTTACGAGCAGTACTTC | CASSWRAGVGYEQYF
TRBJ1-5 | TRBV27 | NA | once | TGTGCCAGCGGGAGATGGGGAACAGGGCCTCAGCCCCAGCATTTT | CASGRWGTGPQPQHF
TRBJ2-7 | TRBV13 | NA | NA | TGTGCCAGCAGCTTGGGGGACGGGTACGAGCAGTACTTC | CASSLGDGYEQYF
TRBJ1-4 | TRBV7-9 | NA | NA | TGTGCCAGCAGCTTCTTGGAGAGCGAACTGTTTTTT | CASSFLESELFF
TRBJ1-2 | TRBV30 | NA | NA | TGTGCCTGGACCCAAGGGCATTTGGGCTACACCTTC | CAWTQGHLGYTF
TRBJ1-2 | TRBV4-3 | NA | NA | TGCGCCAGCAGCCAAGAATTCGGGGCCGCTAACTATGGCTACACCTTC | CASSQEFGAANYGYTF
TRBJ1-1 | TRBV6-1 | NA | few | TGTGCCAGCAGTGACAGGGGCCCGAACACTGAAGCTTTCTTT | CASSDRGPNTEAFF
TRBJ2-7 | TRBV10-2 | TRBD1 | NA | TGCGCCAGCAGACCAAGGACAGGAATGCACGAGCAGTACTTC | CASRPRTGMHEQYF
TRBJ2-1 | TRBV7-9 | TRBD1 | once | TGTGCCAGCCGAAGGGACAGGGGATCCATGAATGAGCAGTTCTTC | CASRRDRGSMNEQFF
TRBJ2-3 | TRBV9 | TRBD2 | once | TGTGCCAGCAGCCAAACTGGGACTAGCGGGAGCACAGATACGCAGTATTTT | CASSQTGTSGSTDTQYF
TRBJ2-1 | TRBV4-3 | TRBD2 | NA | TGCGCCAGCAGCCAAACTAGCGGGAGCCACAATGAGCAGTTCTTC | CASSQTSGSHNEQFF
TRBJ2-7 | TRBV28 | TRBD2 | NA | TGTGCCAGCAGTGCTCTAGCGGAATCCTACGAGCAGTACTTC | CASSALAESYEQYF
TRBJ2-7 | TRBV7-9 | TRBD2 | NA | TGTGCCAGCACCCCTCGGACTAGCGGACCCTACGAGCAGTACTTC | CASTPRTSGPYEQYF